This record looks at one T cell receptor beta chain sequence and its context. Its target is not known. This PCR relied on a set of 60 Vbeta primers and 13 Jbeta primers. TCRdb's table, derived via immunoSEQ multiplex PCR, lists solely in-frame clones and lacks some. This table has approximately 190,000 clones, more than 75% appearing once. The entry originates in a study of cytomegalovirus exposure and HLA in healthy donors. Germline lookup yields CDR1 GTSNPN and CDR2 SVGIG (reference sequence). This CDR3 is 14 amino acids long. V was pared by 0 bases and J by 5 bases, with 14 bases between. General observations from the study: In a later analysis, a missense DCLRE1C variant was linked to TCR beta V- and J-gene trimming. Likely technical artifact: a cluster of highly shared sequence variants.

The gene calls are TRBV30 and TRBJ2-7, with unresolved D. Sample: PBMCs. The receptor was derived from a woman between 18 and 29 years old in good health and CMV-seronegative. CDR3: CAWSVSQASNEQYF. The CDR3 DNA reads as TGTGCCTGGAGTGTAAGCCAGGCGAGCAACGAGCAGTACTTC.